This T cell receptor beta chain derives from a study of blood T cell repertoires in COVID-19. Study-wide context: PBMCs, B-cell-depleted T cells, or T cells were the source of the cDNA or gDNA that made up the material.

Trimming stripped 0 bases from V and 4 bases from J, with 19 bases between. Germline V gives CDR1 SQVTM, CDR2 ANQGSEA. The CDR3 runs to 17 residues. The data were produced by immunoSEQ multiplex PCR, yet TCRdb's version contains in-frame clones alone and is incomplete. The table has 130,000 to 150,000 clones, 88% seen once. Sequenced input: peripheral blood. The gene calls are TRBV29-1 and TRBJ2-1; D ambiguous. This clonotype was obtained from a woman aged 45-65 years with acute or convalescent COVID-19. The DNA for the CDR3 is TGCAGCGTTGAAGATCCGGGTTTGTTAAACCGATACAATGAGCAGTTCTTC. Translated: CSVEDPGLLNRYNEQFF.